This T cell receptor (beta chain) stems from a study of blood T cell repertoires in COVID-19. About the research overall: Specimens from acute and convalescent COVID-19 originated in the United States, Italy and Spain.

Cohort allocation depended upon clinical history that participants reported. TCRdb keeps only in-frame clones here, not all; method: immunoSEQ multiplex PCR. The sample contains approximately 200,000 clones, 65% to 85% of which appear only once. Germline assignment: CDR1 SGHNT and CDR2 YENEEA. V was clipped by 5 bases and J by 3 bases, with 10 bases between them. The CDR3 is made up of 13 amino acids. A note on this clone: Other nucleotide sequences from this sample produce the same CDR3.

The V gene is TRBV11-3, the J gene TRBJ1-1; D might be TRBD1 (5 bases). The sequenced material came from PBMCs or T cells enriched from blood (not recorded which). The sequence was collected from a middle-aged man who had recovered from COVID-19. The DNA for the CDR3 is TGTGCCAGCAGCCCAGACAGAGACACTGAAGCTTTCTTT. Translating gives CASSPDRDTEAFF.